A single TCR beta chain is shown here with its context. Its antigen is undetermined. The source of the sample is a study of multiple sclerosis patients with progressive multifocal leukoencephalopathy. Study-wide background: Multiple sclerosis patients on natalizumab who never developed PML served as longitudinally sampled controls.

Study-wide points: Before and during natalizumab, the clones expanded at PML already existed. In most PML patients, TRB repertoires appeared less diverse by entropy.

Generated by immunoSEQ multiplex PCR, the TCRdb table keeps only in-frame clones and is missing some. The sample lists under 35,000 clones, around 93% occurring once. The CDR3 runs to 16 residues. The ends were cut back, 5 bases at V and 1 base at J, with 15 bases in the middle. Germline lookup yields CDR1 SEHNR and CDR2 FQNEAQ (reference sequence). The time point denotes: before natalizumab initiation. Prior interferon beta treatment was universal, and the PML patients were all female. This sequence originates from a man between 25 and 39 years old with multiple sclerosis. The rearrangement joins TRBV7-9 to TRBJ2-4; D is undetermined. Sample: PBMCs. Here the CDR3 DNA reads TGTGCCAGCAGCCCCGGCCTGCCTGGGGCCAAAAACATTCAGTACTTC. Translation: CASSPGLPGAKNIQYF.